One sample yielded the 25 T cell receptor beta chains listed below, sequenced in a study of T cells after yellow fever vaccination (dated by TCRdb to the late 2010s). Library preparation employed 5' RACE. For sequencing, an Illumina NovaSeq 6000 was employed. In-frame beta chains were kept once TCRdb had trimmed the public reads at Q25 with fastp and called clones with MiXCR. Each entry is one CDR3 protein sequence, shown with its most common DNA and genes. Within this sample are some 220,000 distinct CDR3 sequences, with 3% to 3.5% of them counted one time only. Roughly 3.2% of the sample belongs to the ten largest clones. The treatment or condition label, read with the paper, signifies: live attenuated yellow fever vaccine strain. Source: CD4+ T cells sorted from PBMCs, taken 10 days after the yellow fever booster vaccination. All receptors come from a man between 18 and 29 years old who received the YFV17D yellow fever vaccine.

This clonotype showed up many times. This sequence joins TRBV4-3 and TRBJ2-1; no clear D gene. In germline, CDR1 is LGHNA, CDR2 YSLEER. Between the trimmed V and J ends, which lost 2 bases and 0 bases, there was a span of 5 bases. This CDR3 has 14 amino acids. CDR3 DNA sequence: TGCGCCAGCAGCCAATCGAGCTCCTACAATGAGCAGTTCTTC. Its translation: CASSQSSSYNEQFF.

The DNA of the CDR3 is TGCGCCAGCAGCACGACAGGGGACGGGGAGCTGTTTTTT. Its protein is CASSTTGDGELFF. The gene calls are TRBV5-1 and TRBJ2-2; 8 nucleotides agree with TRBD1. The trim removed 4 bases at V and 7 bases at J, leaving 3 bases unmatched. Germline CDR1 and CDR2: SGHRS and YFSETQ. The CDR3 totals 13 residues. Together with reference TRBV5-1 and TRBJ2-2, the CDR3 gives the full variable domain: KAGVTQTPRYLIKTRGQQVTLSCSPISGHRSVSWYQQTPGQGLQFLFEYFSETQRNKGNFPGRFSGRQFSNSRSEMNVSTLELGDSALYLCASSTTGDGELFFGEGSRLTVL.

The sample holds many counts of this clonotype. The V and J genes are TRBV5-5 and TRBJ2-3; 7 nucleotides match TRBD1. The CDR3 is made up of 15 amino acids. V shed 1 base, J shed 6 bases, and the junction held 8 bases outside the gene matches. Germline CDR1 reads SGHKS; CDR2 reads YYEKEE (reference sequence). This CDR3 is CASSLQGVLGDTQYF. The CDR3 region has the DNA TGTGCCAGCAGCTTGCAGGGGGTCTTGGGGGATACGCAGTATTTT.

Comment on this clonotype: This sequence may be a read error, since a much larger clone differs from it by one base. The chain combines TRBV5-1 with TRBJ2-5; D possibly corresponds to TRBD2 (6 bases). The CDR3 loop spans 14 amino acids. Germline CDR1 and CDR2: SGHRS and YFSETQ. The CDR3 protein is CANSGGGRGETQYF. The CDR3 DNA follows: TGCGCCAACAGCGGCGGAGGGCGAGGAGAGACCCAGTACTTC.

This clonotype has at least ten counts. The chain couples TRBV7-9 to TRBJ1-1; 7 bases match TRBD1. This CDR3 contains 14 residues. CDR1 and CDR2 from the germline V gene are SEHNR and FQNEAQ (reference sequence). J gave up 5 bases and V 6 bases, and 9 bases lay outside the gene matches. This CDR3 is CASSPQGSLTEAFF. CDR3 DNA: TGTGCCAGCAGTCCACAGGGGTCTTTGACTGAAGCTTTCTTT. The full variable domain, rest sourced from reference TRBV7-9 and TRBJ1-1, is DTGVSQNPRHKITKRGQNVTFRCDPISEHNRLYWYRQTLGQGPEFLTYFQNEAQLEKSRLLSDRFSAERPKGSFSTLEIQRTEQGDSAMYLCASSPQGSLTEAFFGQGTRLTVV.

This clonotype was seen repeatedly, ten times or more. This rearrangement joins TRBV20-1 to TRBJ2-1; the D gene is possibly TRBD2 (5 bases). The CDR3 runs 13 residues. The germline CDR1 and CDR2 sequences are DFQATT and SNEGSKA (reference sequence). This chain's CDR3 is CGNTLGVFGEQFF. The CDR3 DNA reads TGCGGAAACACACTGGGAGTCTTTGGTGAGCAGTTCTTC.

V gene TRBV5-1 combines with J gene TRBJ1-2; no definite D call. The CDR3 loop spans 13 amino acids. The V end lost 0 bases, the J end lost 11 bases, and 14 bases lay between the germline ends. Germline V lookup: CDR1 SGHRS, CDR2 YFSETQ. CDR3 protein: CASSLAEGSGYTF. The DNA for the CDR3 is TGCGCCAGCAGCTTGGCCGAAGGAAGTGGGTACACCTTC.

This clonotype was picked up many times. The CDR3 spells CASRSRPARSNEQFF. In nucleotides, the CDR3 is TGTGCCAGCAGATCCCGGCCGGCGAGGAGTAATGAGCAGTTCTTC. The chain links TRBV12-3 or TRBV12-4 to TRBJ2-1; D gene uncertain. The CDR3 is 15 residues long. The germline V and J ends were trimmed by 6 bases and 7 bases, with 19 bases remaining between them.

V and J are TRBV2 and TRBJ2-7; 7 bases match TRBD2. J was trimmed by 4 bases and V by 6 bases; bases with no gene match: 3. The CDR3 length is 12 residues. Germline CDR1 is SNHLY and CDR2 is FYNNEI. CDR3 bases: TGTGCCAGCAGCGTGGGGGGGTACGAGCAGTACGTC. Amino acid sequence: CASSVGGYEQYV.

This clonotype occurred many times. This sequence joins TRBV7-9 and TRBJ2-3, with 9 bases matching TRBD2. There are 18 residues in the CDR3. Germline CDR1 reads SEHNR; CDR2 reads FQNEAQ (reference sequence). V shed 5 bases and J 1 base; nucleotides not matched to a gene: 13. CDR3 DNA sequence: TGTGCCAGCAGCCCTGTCGTCGTTGCGGGGGGGGGCACAGATACGCAGTATTTT. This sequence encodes CASSPVVVAGGGTDTQYF.

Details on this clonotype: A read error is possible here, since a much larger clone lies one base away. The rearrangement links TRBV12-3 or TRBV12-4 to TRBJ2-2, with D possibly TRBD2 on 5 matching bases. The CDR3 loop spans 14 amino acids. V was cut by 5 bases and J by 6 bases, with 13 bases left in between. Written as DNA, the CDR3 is TGTGCCAGCAGTCGGAGGCCAAACCCCGGGGAGCTGTTTTTT. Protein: CASSRRPNPGELFF.

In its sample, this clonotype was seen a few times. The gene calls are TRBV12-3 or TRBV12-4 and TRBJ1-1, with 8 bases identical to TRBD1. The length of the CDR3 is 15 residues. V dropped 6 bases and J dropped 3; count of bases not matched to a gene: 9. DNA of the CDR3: TGTGCCAGCAGCATACTGTCGACAGGGGACACTGAAGCTTTCTTT. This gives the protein CASSILSTGDTEAFF.

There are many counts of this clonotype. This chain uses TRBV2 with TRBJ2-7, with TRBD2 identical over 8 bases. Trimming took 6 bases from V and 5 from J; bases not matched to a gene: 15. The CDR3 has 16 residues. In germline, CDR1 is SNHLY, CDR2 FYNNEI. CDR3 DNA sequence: TGTGCCAGCAGGGGATCCCTCCGGGGGGGAAAAAACGAGCAGTACGTC. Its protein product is CASRGSLRGGKNEQYV.

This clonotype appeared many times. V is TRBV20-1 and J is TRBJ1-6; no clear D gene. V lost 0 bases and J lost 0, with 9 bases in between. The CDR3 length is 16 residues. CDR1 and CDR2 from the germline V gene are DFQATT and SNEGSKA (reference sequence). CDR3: CSARDVGSSYNSPLHF. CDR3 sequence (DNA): TGCAGTGCTAGAGATGTGGGGAGCTCCTATAATTCACCCCTCCACTTT.

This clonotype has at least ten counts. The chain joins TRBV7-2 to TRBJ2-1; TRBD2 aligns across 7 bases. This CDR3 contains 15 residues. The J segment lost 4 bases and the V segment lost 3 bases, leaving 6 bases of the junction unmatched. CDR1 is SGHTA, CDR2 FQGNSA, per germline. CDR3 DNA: TGTGCCAGCAGCTTGAGACGGGGGGAATACAATGAGCAGTTCTTC. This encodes CASSLRRGEYNEQFF.

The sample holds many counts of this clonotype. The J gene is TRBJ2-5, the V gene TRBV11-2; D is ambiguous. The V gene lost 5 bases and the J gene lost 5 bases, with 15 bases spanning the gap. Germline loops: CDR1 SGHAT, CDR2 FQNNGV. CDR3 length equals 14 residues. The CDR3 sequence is CASSPTPARETQYF. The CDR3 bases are TGTGCCAGCAGCCCGACTCCCGCACGGGAGACCCAGTACTTC.

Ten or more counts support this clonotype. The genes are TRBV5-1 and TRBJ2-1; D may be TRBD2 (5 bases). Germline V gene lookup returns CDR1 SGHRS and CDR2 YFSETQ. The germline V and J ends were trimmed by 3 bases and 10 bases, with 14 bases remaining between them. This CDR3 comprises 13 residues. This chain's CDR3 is CASSSGPSGEQFF. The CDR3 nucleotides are TGCGCCAGCAGCTCCGGCCCTTCGGGAGAGCAGTTCTTC.

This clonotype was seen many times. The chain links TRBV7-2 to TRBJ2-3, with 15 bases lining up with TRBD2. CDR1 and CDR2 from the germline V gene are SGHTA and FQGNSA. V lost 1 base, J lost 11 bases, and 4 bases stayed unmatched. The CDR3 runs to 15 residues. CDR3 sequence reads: CASSLVGLAGGEQYF. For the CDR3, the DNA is TGTGCCAGCAGCTTAGTGGGACTAGCGGGGGGTGAGCAGTATTTT.

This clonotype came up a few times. CDR3 amino acids: CASRHNTEAFF. In DNA, the CDR3 is TGTGCCAGCAGACACAACACTGAAGCTTTCTTT. The chain employs TRBV12-3 or TRBV12-4 and TRBJ1-1; D gene unclear. This CDR3 has 11 residues. Trimming took 6 bases from V and 2 from J, leaving 4 bases between them.

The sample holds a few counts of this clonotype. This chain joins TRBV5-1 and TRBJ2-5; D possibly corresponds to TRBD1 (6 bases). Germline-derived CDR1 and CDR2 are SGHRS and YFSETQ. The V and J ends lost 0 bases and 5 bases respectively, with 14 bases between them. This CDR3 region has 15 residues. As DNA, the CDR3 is TGCGCCAGCAGCTTGGGCTCAGGGGCTCGGGAGACCCAGTACTTC. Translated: CASSLGSGARETQYF.

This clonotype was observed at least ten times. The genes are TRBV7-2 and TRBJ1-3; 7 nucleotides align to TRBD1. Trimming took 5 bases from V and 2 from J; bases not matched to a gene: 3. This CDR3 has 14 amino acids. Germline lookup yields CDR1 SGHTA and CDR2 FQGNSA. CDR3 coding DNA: TGTGCCAGCAGCCCTCAGGGGGCTGGAAACACCATATATTTT. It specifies CASSPQGAGNTIYF.

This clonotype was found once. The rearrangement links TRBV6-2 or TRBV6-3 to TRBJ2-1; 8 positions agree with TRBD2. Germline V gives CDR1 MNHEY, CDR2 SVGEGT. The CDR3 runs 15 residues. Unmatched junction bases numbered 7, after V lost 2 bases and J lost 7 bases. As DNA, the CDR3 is TGTGCCAGCAGTTACCTCCCGGGGGGGACGAATGAGCAGTTCTTC. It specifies CASSYLPGGTNEQFF.

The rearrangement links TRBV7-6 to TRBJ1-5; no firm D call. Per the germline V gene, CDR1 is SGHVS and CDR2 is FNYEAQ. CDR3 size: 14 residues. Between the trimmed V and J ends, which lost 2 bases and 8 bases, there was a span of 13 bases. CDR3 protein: CASSLLQTGKPQHF. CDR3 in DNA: TGTGCCAGCAGCTTACTCCAGACTGGTAAGCCCCAGCATTTT.

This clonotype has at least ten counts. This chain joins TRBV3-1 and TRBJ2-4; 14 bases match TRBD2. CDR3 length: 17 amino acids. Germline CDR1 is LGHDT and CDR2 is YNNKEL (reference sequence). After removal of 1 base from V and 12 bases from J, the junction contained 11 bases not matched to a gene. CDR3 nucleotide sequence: TGTGCCAGCAGCCAAGGGACAACCCCCGGGACTAGCGGGGGTCAGTACTTC. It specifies CASSQGTTPGTSGGQYF.

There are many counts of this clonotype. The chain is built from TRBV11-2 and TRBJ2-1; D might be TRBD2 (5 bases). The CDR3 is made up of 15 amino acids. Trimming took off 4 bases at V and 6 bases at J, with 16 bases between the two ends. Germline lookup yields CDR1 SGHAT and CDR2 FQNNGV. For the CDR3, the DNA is TGTGCCAGCAGCTGGTCCTCTAGCTTTGGCAATGAGCAGTTCTTC. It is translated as CASSWSSSFGNEQFF. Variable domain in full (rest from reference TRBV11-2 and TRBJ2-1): EAGVAQSPRYKIIEKRQSVAFWCNPISGHATLYWYQQILGQGPKLLIQFQNNGVVDDSQLPKDRFSAERLKGVDSTLKIQPAKLEDSAVYLCASSWSSSFGNEQFFGPGTRLTVL.